The subject of this entry is one T cell receptor (beta chain). What it recognizes is unknown. CDR3 length: 15 amino acids. Germline V gives CDR1 MDHEN, CDR2 SYDVKM. V lost 2 bases, J lost 3 bases, and 14 bases lay in between. The record originates from a study of cytomegalovirus exposure and HLA in healthy donors. Study findings and constraints: Published work reported that the classifier diagnosed cytomegalovirus status with high specificity and sensitivity. Presence/absence comparisons presumed near-even sequencing depth among donors. A later analysis reportedly identified an Asian-associated ancestry cluster as carrying fewer N-insertions than the roughly 720-donor mean. Later genetic work tied a missense DCLRE1C variant to beta-chain V and J trimming.

It was with 60 Vbeta and 13 Jbeta primers that the PCR ran. The table came from immunoSEQ multiplex PCR; TCRdb's copy has only in-frame clones and leaves some out. This repertoire shows about 160,000 clones, around 81% found once; its top ten account for 1%. What was sequenced was PBMCs. The chain links TRBV28 to TRBJ2-7; D gene uncertain. The sequence was collected from a woman in her forties in good health and CMV-seronegative. The CDR3 loop is CASSLPRSTYYEQYF. CDR3 bases: TGTGCCAGCAGTTTACCGAGATCCACTTACTACGAGCAGTACTTC.